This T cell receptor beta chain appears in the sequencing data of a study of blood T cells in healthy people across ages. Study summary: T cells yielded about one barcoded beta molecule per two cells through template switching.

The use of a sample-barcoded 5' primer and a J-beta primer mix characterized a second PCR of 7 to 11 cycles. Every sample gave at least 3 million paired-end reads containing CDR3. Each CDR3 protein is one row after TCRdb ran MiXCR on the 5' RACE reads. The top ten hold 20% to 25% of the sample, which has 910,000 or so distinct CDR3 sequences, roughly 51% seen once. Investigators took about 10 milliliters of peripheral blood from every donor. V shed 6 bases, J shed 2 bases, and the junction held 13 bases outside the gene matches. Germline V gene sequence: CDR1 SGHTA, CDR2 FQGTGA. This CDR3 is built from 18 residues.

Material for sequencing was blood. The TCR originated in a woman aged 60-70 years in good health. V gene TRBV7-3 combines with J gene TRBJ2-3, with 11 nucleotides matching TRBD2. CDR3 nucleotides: TGTGCCAGCAGTCCTTACCTCATAGCGGGAGGGACCACAGATACGCAGTATTTT. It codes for CASSPYLIAGGTTDTQYF.